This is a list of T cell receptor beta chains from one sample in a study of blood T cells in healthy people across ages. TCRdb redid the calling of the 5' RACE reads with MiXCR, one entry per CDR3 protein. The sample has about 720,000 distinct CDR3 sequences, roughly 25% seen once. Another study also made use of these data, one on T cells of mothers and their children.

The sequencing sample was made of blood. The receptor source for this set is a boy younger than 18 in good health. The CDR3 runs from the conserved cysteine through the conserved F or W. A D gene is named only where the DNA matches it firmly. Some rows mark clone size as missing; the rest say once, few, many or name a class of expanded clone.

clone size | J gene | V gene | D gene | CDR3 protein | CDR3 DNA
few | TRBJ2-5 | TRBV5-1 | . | CASSWDGLDETQYF | TGCGCCAGCAGCTGGGACGGGCTGGATGAGACCCAGTACTTC
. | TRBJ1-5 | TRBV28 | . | CASDSSNQPQHF | TGTGCCAGCGACTCTAGCAATCAGCCCCAGCATTTT
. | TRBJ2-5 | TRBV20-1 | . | CSAREGLIQETQYF | TGCAGTGCTAGAGAGGGGCTGATCCAAGAGACCCAGTACTTC
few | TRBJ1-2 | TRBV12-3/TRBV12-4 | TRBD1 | CASSLRTGGYGYTF | TGTGCCAGCAGCCTCAGGACAGGGGGCTATGGCTACACCTTC
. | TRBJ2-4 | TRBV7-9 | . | CASSLASLGGEAKNIQYF | TGTGCCAGCAGCTTAGCCTCCCTCGGGGGAGAAGCCAAAAACATTCAGTACTTC
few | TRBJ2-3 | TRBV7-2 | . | CASSLVRQRRDTQYF | TGTGCCAGCAGCTTAGTGAGACAGAGAAGAGATACGCAGTATTTT
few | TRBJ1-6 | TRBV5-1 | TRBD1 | CASSRVVGTGGSPLHF | TGCGCCAGCTCCCGAGTCGTCGGGACAGGGGGATCACCCCTCCACTTT
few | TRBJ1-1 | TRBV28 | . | CASYQNTEAFF | TGTGCCAGCTACCAGAACACTGAAGCTTTCTTT
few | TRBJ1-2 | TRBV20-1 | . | CSARVVSGNYGYTF | TGCAGTGCTAGAGTGGTCAGTGGTAACTATGGCTACACCTTC
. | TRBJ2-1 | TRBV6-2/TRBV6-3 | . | CASSYSAGSYNEQFF | TGTGCCAGCAGTTACTCCGCGGGGTCTTACAATGAGCAGTTCTTC
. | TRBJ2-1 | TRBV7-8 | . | CASSPFPLNEQFF | TGTGCCAGCAGCCCCTTTCCCCTCAATGAGCAGTTCTTC
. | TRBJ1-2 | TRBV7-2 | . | CASSWGDSANHGYTF | TGTGCCAGCAGCTGGGGTGACAGCGCTAACCATGGCTACACCTTC
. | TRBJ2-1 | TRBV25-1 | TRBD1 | CASSNSIGTGDEQFF | TGTGCCAGCAGCAACTCAATTGGGACAGGGGATGAGCAGTTCTTC
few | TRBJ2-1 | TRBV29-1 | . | CSVETGTEQFF | TGCAGCGTTGAAACCGGGACAGAGCAGTTCTTC
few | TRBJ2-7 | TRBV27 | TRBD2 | CASRLAGGPPYEQYF | TGTGCCAGCAGGCTAGCGGGAGGGCCGCCCTACGAGCAGTACTTC
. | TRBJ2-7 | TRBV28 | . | CASSLPLGDVAYEQYF | TGTGCCAGCAGTTTACCCCTCGGGGACGTCGCCTACGAGCAGTACTTC
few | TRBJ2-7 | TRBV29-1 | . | CSVDKAGSYEQYF | TGCAGCGTTGACAAGGCGGGTTCCTACGAGCAGTACTTC
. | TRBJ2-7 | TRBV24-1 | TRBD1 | CATSEPTGTGSYEQYF | TGTGCCACCAGTGAACCTACCGGGACAGGGTCCTACGAGCAGTACTTC
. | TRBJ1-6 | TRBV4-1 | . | CASSQFGGPLSSYNSPLHF | TGCGCCAGCAGCCAATTTGGGGGGCCCCTGAGCTCCTATAATTCACCCCTCCACTTT
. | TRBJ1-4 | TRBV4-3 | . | CASSQRPWGNEKLFF | TGCGCCAGCAGCCAACGGCCGTGGGGTAATGAAAAACTGTTTTTT
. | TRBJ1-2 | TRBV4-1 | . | CASSQVVGVSGYTF | TGCGCCAGCAGCCAAGTGGTCGGCGTTTCGGGCTACACCTTC
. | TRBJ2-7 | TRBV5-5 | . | CASSLGGTTSSYEQYF | TGTGCCAGCAGCTTGGGCGGGACGACGAGCTCCTACGAGCAGTACTTC
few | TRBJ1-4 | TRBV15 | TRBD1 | CATSTSGAGGDEKLFF | TGTGCCACCAGCACCAGCGGTGCAGGGGGGGATGAAAAACTGTTTTTT
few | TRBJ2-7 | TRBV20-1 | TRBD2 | CSARFAGGNEQYF | TGCAGTGCTAGGTTCGCGGGAGGGAACGAGCAGTACTTC
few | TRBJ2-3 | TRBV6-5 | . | CASRYLDTQYF | TGTGCCAGCAGGTACCTGGATACGCAGTATTTT
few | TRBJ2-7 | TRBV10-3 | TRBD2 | CAISPQTSGGGEQYF | TGTGCCATCAGTCCCCAGACTAGCGGGGGTGGAGAGCAGTACTTC
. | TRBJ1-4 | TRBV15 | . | CATSRGAGNEKLFF | TGTGCCACCAGCAGAGGGGCCGGTAATGAAAAACTGTTTTTT
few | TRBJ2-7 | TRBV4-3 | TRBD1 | CASGQDGTGVYEQYF | TGCGCCAGCGGCCAAGACGGGACAGGGGTTTACGAGCAGTACTTC
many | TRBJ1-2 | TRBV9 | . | CASGGPSYGYTF | TGTGCCAGCGGGGGACCGAGCTATGGCTACACCTTC
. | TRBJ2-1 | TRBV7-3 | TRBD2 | CAGSYQGLAGGSYNEQFF | TGTGCCGGCAGCTACCAGGGACTAGCGGGGGGTTCCTACAATGAGCAGTTCTTC
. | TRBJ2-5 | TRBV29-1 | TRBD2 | CSVDPSGRGETQYF | TGCAGCGTTGATCCTAGCGGGAGGGGAGAGACCCAGTACTTC
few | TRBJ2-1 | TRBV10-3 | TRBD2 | CAISDPTSGSPINEQFF | TGTGCCATCAGTGATCCGACTAGCGGGAGTCCCATTAATGAGCAGTTCTTC
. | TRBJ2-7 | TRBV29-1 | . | CSVENRRGPYYEQYF | TGCAGCGTTGAAAATCGACGGGGACCCTACTACGAGCAGTACTTC
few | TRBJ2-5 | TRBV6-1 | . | CASSDIGGRGETQYF | TGTGCCAGCAGTGATATAGGGGGAAGGGGGGAGACCCAGTACTTC
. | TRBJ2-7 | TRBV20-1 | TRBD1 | CSARQPGTEAYEQYF | TGCAGTGCTAGGCAGCCCGGGACAGAGGCCTACGAGCAGTACTTC
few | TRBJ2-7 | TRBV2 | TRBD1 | CASSPWTGLSYEQYF | TGTGCCAGCAGCCCCTGGACAGGGCTCTCCTACGAGCAGTACTTC
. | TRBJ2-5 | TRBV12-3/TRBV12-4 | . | CASSLALVGRGGTEVETQYF | TGTGCCAGCAGTTTAGCGTTGGTTGGCCGGGGCGGTACGGAGGTGGAGACCCAGTACTTC
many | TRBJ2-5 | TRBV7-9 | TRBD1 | CASTNNDRGQETQYF | TGTGCCAGCACCAATAACGACAGGGGACAAGAGACCCAGTACTTC
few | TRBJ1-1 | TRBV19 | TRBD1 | CASSLTGWNTEAFF | TGTGCCAGTAGTCTGACAGGGTGGAACACTGAAGCTTTCTTT
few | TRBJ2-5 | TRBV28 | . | CASSTPQGRVGETQYF | TGTGCCAGCAGTACGCCCCAGGGGCGGGTCGGAGAGACCCAGTACTTC
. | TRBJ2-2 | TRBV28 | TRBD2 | CASSFLGTSESRELFF | TGTGCCAGCAGTTTTTTGGGGACTAGCGAGAGTCGGGAGCTGTTTTTT
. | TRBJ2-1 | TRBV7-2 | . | CANSLGLYNEQFF | TGTGCCAACAGCTTAGGACTCTACAATGAGCAGTTCTTC
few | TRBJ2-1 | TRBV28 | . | CASSFGGSKNEQFF | TGTGCCAGCAGTTTTGGAGGGAGTAAGAATGAGCAGTTCTTC
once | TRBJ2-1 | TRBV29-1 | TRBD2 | CSVGFTTSDYNEQFF | TGCAGCGTTGGTTTTACGACTAGCGACTACAATGAGCAGTTCTTC
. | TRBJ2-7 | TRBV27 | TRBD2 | CASSYTSGKGYEQYF | TGTGCCAGCAGTTACACTAGCGGGAAAGGGTACGAGCAGTACTTC
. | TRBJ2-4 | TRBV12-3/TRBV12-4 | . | CASSLEANIQYF | TGTGCCAGCAGCCTAGAAGCAAACATTCAGTACTTC
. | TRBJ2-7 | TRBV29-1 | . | CSVEVPEGPYEQYF | TGCAGCGTTGAAGTTCCGGAGGGTCCTTACGAGCAGTACTTC
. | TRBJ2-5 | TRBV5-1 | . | CATTGGSETQYF | TGCGCCACCACAGGTGGTTCAGAGACCCAGTACTTC
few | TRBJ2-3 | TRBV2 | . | CASSEWGVGDTQYF | TGTGCCAGCAGTGAATGGGGGGTCGGAGATACGCAGTATTTT